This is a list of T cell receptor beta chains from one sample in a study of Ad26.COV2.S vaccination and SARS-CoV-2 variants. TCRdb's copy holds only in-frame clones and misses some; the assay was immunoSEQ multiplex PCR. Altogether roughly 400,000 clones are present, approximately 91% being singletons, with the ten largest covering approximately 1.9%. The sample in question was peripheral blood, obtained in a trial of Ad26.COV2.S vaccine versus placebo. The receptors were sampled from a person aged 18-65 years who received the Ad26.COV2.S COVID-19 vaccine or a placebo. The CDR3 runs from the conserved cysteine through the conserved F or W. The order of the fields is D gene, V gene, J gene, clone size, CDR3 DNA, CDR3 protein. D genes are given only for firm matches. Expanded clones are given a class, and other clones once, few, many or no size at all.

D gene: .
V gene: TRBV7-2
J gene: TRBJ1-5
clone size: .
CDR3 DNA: TGTGCCAGCAGCTTAACAGGCAATCAGCCCCAGCATTTT
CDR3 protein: CASSLTGNQPQHF

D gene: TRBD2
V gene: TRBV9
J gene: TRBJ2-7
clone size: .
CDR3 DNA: TGTGCCAGCAGCGTGACTAGCGGGACCTACGAGCAGTACTTC
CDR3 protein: CASSVTSGTYEQYF

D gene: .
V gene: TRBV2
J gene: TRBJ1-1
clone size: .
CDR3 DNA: TGTGCCAGCAGACCCGGGGACATGAACACTGAAGCTTTCTTT
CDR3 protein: CASRPGDMNTEAFF

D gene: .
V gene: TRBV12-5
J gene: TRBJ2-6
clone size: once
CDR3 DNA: TGTGCTAGTGGTTTGGGGCAGGGCGGATCTGGGGCCAACGTCCTGACTTTC
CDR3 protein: CASGLGQGGSGANVLTF

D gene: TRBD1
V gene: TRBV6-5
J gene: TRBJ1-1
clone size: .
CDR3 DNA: TGTGCCAGCAGTTTCGACAGGGGGAGTGAAGCTTTCTTT
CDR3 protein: CASSFDRGSEAFF

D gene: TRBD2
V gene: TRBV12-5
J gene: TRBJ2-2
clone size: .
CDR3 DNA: TGTGCTAGTGGTTTGGACTCCCCGGGACTAGCGGGAGGTCGGTACGGGGAGCTGTTTTTT
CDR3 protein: CASGLDSPGLAGGRYGELFF

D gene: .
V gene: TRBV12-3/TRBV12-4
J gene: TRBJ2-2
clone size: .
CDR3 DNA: TGTGCCAGCAGTCGGGATAACACCGGGGAGCTGTTTTTT
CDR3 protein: CASSRDNTGELFF

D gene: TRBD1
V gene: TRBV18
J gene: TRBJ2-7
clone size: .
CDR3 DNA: TGTGCCAGCTCACAACAGGACAGGGGGCGTGAGCAGTACTTC
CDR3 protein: CASSQQDRGREQYF

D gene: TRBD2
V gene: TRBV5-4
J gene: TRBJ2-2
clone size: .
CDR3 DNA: TGTGCCAGCAGCTCGGGACTAGGGGCCGGGGAGCTGTTTTTT
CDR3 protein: CASSSGLGAGELFF

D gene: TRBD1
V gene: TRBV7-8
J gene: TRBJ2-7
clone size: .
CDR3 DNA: TGTGCCAGCAGCTTAGCGAGCGGGACAGGGAGTCCCTACGAGCAGTACTTC
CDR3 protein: CASSLASGTGSPYEQYF

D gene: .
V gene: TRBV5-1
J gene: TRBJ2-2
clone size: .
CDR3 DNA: TGCGCCAGCAATAGGTTTCTAGGCACCGGGGAGCTGTTTTTT
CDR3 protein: CASNRFLGTGELFF

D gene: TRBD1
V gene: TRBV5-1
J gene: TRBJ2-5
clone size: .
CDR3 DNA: TGCGCCAGCAGCTTGAGACCGGGACAGCAAGAGACCCAGTACTTC
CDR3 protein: CASSLRPGQQETQYF

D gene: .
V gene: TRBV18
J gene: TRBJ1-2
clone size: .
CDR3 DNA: TGTGCCAGCTCTCCCGGAAGAGGGGTAAAGAGTGATGGCTACACCTTC
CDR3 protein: CASSPGRGVKSDGYTF

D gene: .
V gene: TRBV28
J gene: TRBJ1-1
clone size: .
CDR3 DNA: TGTGCCAGCAGGGCACAGGGCATGGGCACTGAAGCTTTCTTT
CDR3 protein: CASRAQGMGTEAFF

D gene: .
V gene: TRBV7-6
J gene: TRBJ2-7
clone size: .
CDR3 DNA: TGTGCCAGCAGCTTACGGGGGCGGGCAGTGTATGACGAGCAGTACTTC
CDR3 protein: CASSLRGRAVYDEQYF

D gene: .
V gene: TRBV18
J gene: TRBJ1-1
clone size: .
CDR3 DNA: TGTGCCAGCTCACCGGCGTTTATTGGTGGGAACTCTGAAGCTTTCTTT
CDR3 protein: CASSPAFIGGNSEAFF

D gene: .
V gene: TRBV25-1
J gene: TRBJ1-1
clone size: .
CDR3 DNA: TGTGCCAGCCGCCTGGGGAACACTGAAGCTTTCTTT
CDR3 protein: CASRLGNTEAFF

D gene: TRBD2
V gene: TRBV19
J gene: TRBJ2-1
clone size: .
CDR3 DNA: TGTGCCAGTTGTAGCGGGAGGGGCTACAATGAGCAGTTCTTC
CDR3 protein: CASCSGRGYNEQFF

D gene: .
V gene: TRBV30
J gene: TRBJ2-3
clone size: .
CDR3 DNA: TGTGCCTGGAGTGTACGATTTAGGGGGAGGCCCGATCCGCAGTATTTT
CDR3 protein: CAWSVRFRGRPDPQYF

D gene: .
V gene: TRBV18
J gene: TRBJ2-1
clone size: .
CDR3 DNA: TGTGCCAGCTCACACAAGGCGGAGCAGTTCTTC
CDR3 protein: CASSHKAEQFF

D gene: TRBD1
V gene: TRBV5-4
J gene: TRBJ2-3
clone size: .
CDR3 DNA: TGTGCCAGCAGCGGGACAGGAGTCACAGATACGCAGTATTTT
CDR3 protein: CASSGTGVTDTQYF

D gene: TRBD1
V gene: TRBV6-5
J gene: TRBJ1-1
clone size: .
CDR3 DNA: TGTGCCAGCAGTTACGACAGGGGGATCTCTGAAGCTTTCTTT
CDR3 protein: CASSYDRGISEAFF

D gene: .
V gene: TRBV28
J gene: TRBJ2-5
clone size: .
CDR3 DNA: TGTGCCAGCAGTTTGGGTTACAAGAGAACCCAGTACTTC
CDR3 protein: CASSLGYKRTQYF

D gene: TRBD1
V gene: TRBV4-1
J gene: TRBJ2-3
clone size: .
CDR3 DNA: TGCGCCAGCAGCAAGAAGGCGGACAGGGGGCAAGATACGCAGTATTTT
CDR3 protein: CASSKKADRGQDTQYF

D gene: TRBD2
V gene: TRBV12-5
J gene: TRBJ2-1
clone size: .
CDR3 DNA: TGTGCTAGTGGCACCTCCGGGAGGAATGAGCAGTTCTTC
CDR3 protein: CASGTSGRNEQFF

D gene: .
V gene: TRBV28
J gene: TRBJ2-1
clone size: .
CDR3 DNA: TGTGCCAGCAGCCCGGCGGCTGGGGGCGGCAATGAGCAGTTCTTC
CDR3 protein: CASSPAAGGGNEQFF

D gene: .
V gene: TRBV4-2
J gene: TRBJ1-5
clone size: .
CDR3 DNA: TGTGCCAGCAGCCCTTCCCTTGAAAATCAGCCCCAGCATTTT
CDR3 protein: CASSPSLENQPQHF

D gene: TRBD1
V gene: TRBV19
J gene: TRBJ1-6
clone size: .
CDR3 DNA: TGTGCCAGTACGTCAGACAGGGGAAGATCACCCCTCCACTTT
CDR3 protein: CASTSDRGRSPLHF

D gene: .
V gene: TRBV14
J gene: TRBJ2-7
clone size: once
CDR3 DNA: TGTGCCAGCAGCCAAGATCTCAGGGGTCAACAGTACTTC
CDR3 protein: CASSQDLRGQQYF

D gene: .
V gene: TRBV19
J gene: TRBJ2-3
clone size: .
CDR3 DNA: TGTGCCAGTAGTTCTTATACAGATACGCAGTATTTT
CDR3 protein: CASSSYTDTQYF

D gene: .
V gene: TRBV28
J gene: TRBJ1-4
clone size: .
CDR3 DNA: TGTGCCAGCAATCAGGGTGAACTTGAAAAACTGTTTTTT
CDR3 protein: CASNQGELEKLFF

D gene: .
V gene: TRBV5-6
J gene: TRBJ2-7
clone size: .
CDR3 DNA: TGTGCCAGCAGCCTGGGGGCTGAGACTGAATCTCGGTACTTC
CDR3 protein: CASSLGAETESRYF

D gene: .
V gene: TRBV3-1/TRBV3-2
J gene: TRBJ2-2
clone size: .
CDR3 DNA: TGTGCCAGCAGCCCAACGAACACCGGGGAGCTGTTTTTT
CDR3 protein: CASSPTNTGELFF

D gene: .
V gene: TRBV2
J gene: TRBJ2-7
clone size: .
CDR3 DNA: TGTGCCAGCAGTCCCCGGGGGAGCGGCACCTACGAGCAGTACTTC
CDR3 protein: CASSPRGSGTYEQYF

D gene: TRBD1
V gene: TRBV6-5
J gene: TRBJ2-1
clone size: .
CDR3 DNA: TGTGCCGGGACCGGGACAGACTCCTACAATGAGCAGTTCTTC
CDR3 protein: CAGTGTDSYNEQFF

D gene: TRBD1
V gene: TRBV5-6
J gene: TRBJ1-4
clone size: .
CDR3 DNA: TGTGCCAGCAGCTTGTGGACAGGGGGAACGGCTAATGAAAAACTGTTTTTT
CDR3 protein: CASSLWTGGTANEKLFF

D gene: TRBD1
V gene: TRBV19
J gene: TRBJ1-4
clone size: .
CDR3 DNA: TGTGCCAGTAGTATAGAAGGGGGCACTAATGAAAAACTGTTTTTT
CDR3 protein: CASSIEGGTNEKLFF

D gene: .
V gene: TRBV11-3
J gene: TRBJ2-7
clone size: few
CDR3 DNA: TGTGCCAGCAGCCGCTGGGACGCGGTAAGGTACGAGCAGTACTTC
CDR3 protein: CASSRWDAVRYEQYF

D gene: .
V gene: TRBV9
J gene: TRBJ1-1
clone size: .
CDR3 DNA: TGTGCCAGCAGTCGACGTGGGGATTTGAGCACTGAAGCTTTCTTT
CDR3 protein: CASSRRGDLSTEAFF

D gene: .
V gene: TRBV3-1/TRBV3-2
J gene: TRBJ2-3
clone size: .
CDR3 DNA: TGTGCCAGCAGCCATGTTAACGGCCTAAGCACAGATACGCAGTATTTT
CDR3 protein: CASSHVNGLSTDTQYF

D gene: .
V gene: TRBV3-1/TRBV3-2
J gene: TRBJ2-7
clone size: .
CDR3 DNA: TGTGCCAGCACTGGTAGCGGTAGCTCCTACGAGCAGTACTTC
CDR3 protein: CASTGSGSSYEQYF

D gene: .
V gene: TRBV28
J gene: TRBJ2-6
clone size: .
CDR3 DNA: TGTGCCAGCAGTACAAGCCAAGTCTCTGGGGCCAACGTCCTGACTTTC
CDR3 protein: CASSTSQVSGANVLTF

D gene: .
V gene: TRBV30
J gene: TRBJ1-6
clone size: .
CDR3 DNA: TGTGCCTGGAGCATACCGGGATCCAATTCACCCCTCCACTTT
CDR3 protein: CAWSIPGSNSPLHF

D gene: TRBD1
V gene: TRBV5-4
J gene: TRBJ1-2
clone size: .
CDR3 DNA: TGTGCCAGCAGCTCGACCGGGACAGCTTATGGCTACACCTTC
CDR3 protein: CASSSTGTAYGYTF

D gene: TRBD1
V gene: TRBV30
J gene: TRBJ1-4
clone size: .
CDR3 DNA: TGTGCCTGGACCTACGGGACAGGTCTGAATGAAAAACTGTTTTTT
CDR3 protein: CAWTYGTGLNEKLFF

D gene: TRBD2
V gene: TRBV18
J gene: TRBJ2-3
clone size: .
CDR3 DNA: TGTGCCAGCTCATTAAGGACTAGCGGGAGCGATACGCAGTATTTT
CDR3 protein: CASSLRTSGSDTQYF

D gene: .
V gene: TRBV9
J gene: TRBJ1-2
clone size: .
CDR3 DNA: TGTGCCAGCAGCTCTGTTGGGGGTACCGGCTACACCTTC
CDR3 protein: CASSSVGGTGYTF

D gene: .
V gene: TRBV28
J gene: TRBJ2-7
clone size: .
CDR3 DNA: TGTGCCAGCACCAACAGGGCGCACGAGCAGTACTTC
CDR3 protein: CASTNRAHEQYF

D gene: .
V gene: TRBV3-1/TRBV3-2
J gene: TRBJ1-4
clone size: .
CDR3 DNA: TGTGCCAGCGGTTCGGCAACGACTAATGAAAAACTGTTTTTT
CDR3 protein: CASGSATTNEKLFF

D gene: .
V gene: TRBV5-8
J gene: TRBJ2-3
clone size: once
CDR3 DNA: TGTGCCAGCAGTTTTGCCGGGAGAAGGCAGTATTTT
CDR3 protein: CASSFAGRRQYF

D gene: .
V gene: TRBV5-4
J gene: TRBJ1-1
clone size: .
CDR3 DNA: TGTGCCAGCAGCTTGGTAGGGACTGGTGAAGCTTTCTTT
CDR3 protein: CASSLVGTGEAFF

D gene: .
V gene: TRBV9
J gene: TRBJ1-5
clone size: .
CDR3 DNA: TGTGCCAGCAGCGTAGCTGATGGGAATCAGCCCCAGCATTTT
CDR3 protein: CASSVADGNQPQHF

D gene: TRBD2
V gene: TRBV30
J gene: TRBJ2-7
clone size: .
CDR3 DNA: TGTGCCTGGAGGGCACCGGGGGGGGCCTACGAGCAGTACTTC
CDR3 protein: CAWRAPGGAYEQYF

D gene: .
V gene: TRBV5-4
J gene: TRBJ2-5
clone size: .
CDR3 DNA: TGTGCCAGCAGCCACGGGGGAGCCCAAGAGACCCAGTACTTC
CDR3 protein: CASSHGGAQETQYF

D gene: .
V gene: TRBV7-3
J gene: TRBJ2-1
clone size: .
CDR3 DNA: TGTGCCAGCAGCCCCCGGGCTAGCAGTCATGAGCAGTTCTTC
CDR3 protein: CASSPRASSHEQFF

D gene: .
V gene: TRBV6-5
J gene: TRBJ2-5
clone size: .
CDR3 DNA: TGTGCCAGCAGTCTCACAGGGATTATTCGGGAGACCCAGTACTTC
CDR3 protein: CASSLTGIIRETQYF